The subject of this entry is one T cell receptor beta chain. The data are from a study of blood T cell repertoires in COVID-19. Generated by immunoSEQ multiplex PCR, the TCRdb table keeps only in-frame clones and is missing some. This sample has 90,000 or so clones, with 80% to 90% found just once. Trimming removed 5 bases from V and 4 bases from J, with 21 bases in between. CDR1 and CDR2 (germline): LNHNV, YYDKDF (reference sequence). This CDR3 has 16 amino acids. The origin of this receptor is a woman at least 80 years old with active COVID-19. The rearrangement links TRBV15 to TRBJ2-7; tentatively, D is TRBD1 (6 bases). The source material was peripheral blood. CDR3 amino acids: CATSSGENGRRYEQYF. The CDR3 coding sequence is TGTGCCACCAGCTCAGGGGAAAATGGCAGAAGGTACGAGCAGTACTTC.